These 6 T cell receptor beta chains share one sample of origin, sequenced in a study of T-cell memory formation after mild COVID-19. From the 5' RACE reads, TCRdb called clonotypes with MiXCR, one entry per CDR3 protein. The sample has roughly 450,000 distinct CDR3 sequences, about a sixth seen once; the top ten hold roughly 21%. The source material was PBMCs or a T cell subset sorted from them (not recorded which). These receptors came from a man between 18 and 35 years old who had mild COVID-19 (a few samples of this study predate the infection). Cell type and time point are not known.

This clonotype was observed many times. CDR3: CASSLGFAASEQYF. CDR3 bases: TGCGCCAGCAGCTTGGGGTTTGCAGCGTCCGAGCAGTACTTC. The J gene is TRBJ2-7, the V gene TRBV5-1; D not certain. This CDR3 is 14 amino acids long. Per the germline V gene, CDR1 is SGHRS and CDR2 is YFSETQ. V lost 0 bases to trimming and J lost 6 bases, with 13 bases between them. Complete variable domain (other parts from reference TRBV5-1 and TRBJ2-7): KAGVTQTPRYLIKTRGQQVTLSCSPISGHRSVSWYQQTPGQGLQFLFEYFSETQRNKGNFPGRFSGRQFSNSRSEMNVSTLELGDSALYLCASSLGFAASEQYFGPGTRLTVT.

This clonotype has a handful of counts. The rearrangement links TRBV20-1 to TRBJ2-5, with D perhaps matching TRBD2 (7 bases). This CDR3 comprises 12 residues. The V gene lost 7 bases and the J gene lost 5 bases, with 14 bases spanning the gap. CDR1 is DFQATT, CDR2 SNEGSKA, per germline (reference sequence). The CDR3 protein is CSGIQGGETQYF. DNA of the CDR3: TGCAGTGGAATACAGGGAGGGGAGACCCAGTACTTC.

This chain joins TRBV7-8 and TRBJ1-4; tentative D call: TRBD1 (5 bases). V lost 5 bases to trimming and J lost 13 bases, with 20 bases between them. Looked up from germline, CDR1 is SGHVS and CDR2 is FQNEAQ. The CDR3 contains 14 residues. As DNA, the CDR3 is TGTGCCAGCAGCGCCTCCTCGTGGGACCCTGGACTGTTTTTT. It codes for CASSASSWDPGLFF.

The chain couples TRBV10-3 to TRBJ1-4; TRBD1 is a possible D gene (5 bases). Trimming took off 6 bases at V and 8 bases at J, with 13 bases between the two ends. The germline CDR1 and CDR2 sequences are ENHRY and SYGVKD. The CDR3 length is 13 residues. CDR3 region: CAISAGTGEKLFF. CDR3 in DNA: TGTGCCATCAGCGCGGGGACGGGAGAAAAACTGTTTTTT.

This clonotype came up a few times. The chain joins TRBV2 to TRBJ1-4, with D unresolved. The germline V gene has CDR1 SNHLY and CDR2 FYNNEI. CDR3 length: 13 residues. V was pared by 1 base and J by 7 bases, with 7 bases between. Here the CDR3 DNA reads TGTGCCAGCAGTGAAGGGCCGGGTGAAAAACTGTTTTTT. This codes for CASSEGPGEKLFF.

The CDR3 loop is CSASGHRGDEKLFF. CDR3 in DNA: TGCAGTGCTTCCGGCCACAGGGGGGATGAAAAACTGTTTTTT. The genes are TRBV20-1 and TRBJ1-4, with TRBD1 identical over 8 bases. The CDR3 sequence is 14 residues long. The J segment lost 6 bases and the V segment lost 5 bases, leaving 8 bases of the junction unmatched. CDR1 is DFQATT, CDR2 SNEGSKA, per germline (reference sequence).